The text below deals with one T cell receptor (beta chain). The target antigen is unknown. It was at deep level that the assay was run. How the authors handled the data: Junction-only immunoSEQ data arrived without quality scores, meaning filtering differed. The repertoire was sequenced with immunoSEQ multiplex PCR; TCRdb's copy has only in-frame clones and lacks some. That table supplies the V and J calls and clone size; D and trimming were determined from the DNA. The repertoire consists of a few million clones, with 85% to 95% occurring once and the leading ten covering about 0.37%. The CDR3 loop spans 14 amino acids. Trimming pared 5 bases from V and 7 bases from J, leaving 15 bases between. The germline CDR1 and CDR2 sequences are SGHTA and FQGTGA. The sample originates from a study of shared clonotypes between healthy human individuals. The study's findings and limits: A handful of donors held about 4.5% of naive CD4 clonotypes in common. Only blood samples were collected, and tissue repertoires likely differ.

The V call is TRBV7-3, the J call TRBJ2-1; perhaps D is TRBD1 or TRBD2 (5 bases each). Sequenced sample: naive CD4+ T cells from PBMCs. Subset given: CD45RA+ positively selected. The receptor comes from a man younger than 35 in good health. Some clones in this sample may be carry-over from other donors' samples. CDR3 in DNA: TGTGCCAGCAGCGACTACTTGGGGGTTAATGAGCAGTTCTTC. Amino acids: CASSDYLGVNEQFF.